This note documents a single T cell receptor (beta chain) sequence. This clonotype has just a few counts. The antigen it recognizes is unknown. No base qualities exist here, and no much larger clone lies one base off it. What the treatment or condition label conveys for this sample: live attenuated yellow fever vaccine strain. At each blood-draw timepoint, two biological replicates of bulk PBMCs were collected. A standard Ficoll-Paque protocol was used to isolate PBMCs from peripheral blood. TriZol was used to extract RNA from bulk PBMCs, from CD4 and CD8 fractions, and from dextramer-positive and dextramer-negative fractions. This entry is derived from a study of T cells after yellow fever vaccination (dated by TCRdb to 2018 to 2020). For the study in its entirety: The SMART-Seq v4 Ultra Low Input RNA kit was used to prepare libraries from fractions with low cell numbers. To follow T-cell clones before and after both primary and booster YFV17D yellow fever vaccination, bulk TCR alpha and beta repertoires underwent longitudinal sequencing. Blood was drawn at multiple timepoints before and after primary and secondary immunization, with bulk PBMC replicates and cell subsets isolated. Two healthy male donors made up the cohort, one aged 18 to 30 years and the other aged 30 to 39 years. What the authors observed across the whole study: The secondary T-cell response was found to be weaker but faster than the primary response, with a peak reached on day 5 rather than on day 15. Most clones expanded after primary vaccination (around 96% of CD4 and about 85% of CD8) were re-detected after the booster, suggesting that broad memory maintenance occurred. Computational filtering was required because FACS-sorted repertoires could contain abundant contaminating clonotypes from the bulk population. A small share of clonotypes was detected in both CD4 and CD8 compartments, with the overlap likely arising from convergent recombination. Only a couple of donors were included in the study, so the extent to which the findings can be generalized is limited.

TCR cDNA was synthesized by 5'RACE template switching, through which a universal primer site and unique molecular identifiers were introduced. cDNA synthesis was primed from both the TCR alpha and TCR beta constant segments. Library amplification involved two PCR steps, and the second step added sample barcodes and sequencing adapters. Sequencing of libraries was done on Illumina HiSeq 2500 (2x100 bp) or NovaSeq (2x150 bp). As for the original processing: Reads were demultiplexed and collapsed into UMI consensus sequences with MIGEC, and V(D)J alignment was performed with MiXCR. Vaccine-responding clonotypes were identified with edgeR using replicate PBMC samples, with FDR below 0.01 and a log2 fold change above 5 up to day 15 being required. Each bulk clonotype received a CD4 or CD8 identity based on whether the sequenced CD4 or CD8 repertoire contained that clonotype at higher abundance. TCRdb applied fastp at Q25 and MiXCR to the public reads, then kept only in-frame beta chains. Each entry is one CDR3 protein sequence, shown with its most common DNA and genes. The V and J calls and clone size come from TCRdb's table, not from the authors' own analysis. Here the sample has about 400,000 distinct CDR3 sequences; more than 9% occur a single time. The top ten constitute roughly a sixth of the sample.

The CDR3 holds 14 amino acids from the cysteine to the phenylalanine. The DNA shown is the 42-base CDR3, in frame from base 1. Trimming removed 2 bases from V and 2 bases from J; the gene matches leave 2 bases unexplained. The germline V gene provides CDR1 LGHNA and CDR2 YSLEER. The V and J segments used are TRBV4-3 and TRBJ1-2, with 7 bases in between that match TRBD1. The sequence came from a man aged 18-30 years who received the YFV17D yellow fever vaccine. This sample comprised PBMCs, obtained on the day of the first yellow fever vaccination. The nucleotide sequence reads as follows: TGCGCCAGCAGCCAACTACAGGGGAACTATGGCTACACCTTC. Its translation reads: CASSQLQGNYGYTF.